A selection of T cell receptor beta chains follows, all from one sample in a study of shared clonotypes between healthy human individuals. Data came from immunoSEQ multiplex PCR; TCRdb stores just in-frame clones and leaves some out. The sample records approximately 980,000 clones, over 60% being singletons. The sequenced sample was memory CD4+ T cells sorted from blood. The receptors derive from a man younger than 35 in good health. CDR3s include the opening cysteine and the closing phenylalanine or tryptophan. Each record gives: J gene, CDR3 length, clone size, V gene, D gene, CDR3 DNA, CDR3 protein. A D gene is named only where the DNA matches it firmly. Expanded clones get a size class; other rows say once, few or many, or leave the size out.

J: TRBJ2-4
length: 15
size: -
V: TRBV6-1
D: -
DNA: TGTGCCAGCAGTGAAGCGTCGCTCTCCAAAAACATTCAGTACTTC
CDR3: CASSEASLSKNIQYF

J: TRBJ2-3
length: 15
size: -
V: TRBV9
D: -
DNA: TGTGCCAGCAGCGTCTGGGGGCGGAGCACAGATACGCAGTATTTT
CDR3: CASSVWGRSTDTQYF

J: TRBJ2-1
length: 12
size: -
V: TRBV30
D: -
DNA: TGTGCCTGGAGTCCCCATACCGGTGAGCAGTTCTTC
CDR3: CAWSPHTGEQFF

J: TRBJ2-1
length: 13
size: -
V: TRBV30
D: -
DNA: TGTGCCTGGAGTGTACGCAGGGGCAATGAGCAGTTCTTC
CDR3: CAWSVRRGNEQFF

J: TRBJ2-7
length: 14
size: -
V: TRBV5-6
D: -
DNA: TGTGCCAGCAGCTGGTCGTCAGTTGAAGACGAGCAGTACTTC
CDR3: CASSWSSVEDEQYF

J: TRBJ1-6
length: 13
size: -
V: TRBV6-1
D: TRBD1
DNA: TGTGCCAGCAGTGAGACAGGGTATTCACCCCTCCACTTT
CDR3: CASSETGYSPLHF

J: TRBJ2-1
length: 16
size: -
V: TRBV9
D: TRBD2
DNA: TGTGCCAGCAGCGGATCTAGCGGGAGCAAGGACAATGAGCAGTTCTTC
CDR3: CASSGSSGSKDNEQFF

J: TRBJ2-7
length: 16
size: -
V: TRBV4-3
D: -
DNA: TGCGCCAGCAGCCAAGCGAAAGGCGGGAAGTACTACGAGCAGTACTTC
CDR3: CASSQAKGGKYYEQYF

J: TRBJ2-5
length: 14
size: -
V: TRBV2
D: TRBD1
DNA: TGTGCCAGCAGTAGCCGGACAGGGCGGGAGACCCAGTACTTC
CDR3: CASSSRTGRETQYF

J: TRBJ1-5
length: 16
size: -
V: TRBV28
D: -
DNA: TGTGCCAGCAGTTCATTAGGACAGCCTGATTGGGAGCCCCAGCATTTT
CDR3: CASSSLGQPDWEPQHF

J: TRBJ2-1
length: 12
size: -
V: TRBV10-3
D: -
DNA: TGTGCCATCAGTGATAAGAACAATGAGCAGTTCTTC
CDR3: CAISDKNNEQFF

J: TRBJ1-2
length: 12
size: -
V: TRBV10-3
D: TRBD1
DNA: TGTGCCATCAGCCTGACAGGGGTTGGCTACACCTTC
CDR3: CAISLTGVGYTF

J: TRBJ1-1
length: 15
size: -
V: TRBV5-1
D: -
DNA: TGCGCCAGCAGCTTGTATGGGGGTGGGAACACTGAAGCTTTCTTT
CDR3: CASSLYGGGNTEAFF

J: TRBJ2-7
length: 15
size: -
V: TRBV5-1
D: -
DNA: TGCGCCAGCAGCTTGGAATCCCTTGGGGGTTACGAGCAGTACTTC
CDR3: CASSLESLGGYEQYF

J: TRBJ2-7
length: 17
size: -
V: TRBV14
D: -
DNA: TGTGCCAGCAGCCGAAATAGAGGAGTTACAGGGTCAGACGAGCAGTACTTC
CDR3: CASSRNRGVTGSDEQYF

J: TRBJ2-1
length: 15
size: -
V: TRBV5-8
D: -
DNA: TGTGCCAGCAGCTTGGGGCTTAGCTCCTACAATGAGCAGTTCTTC
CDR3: CASSLGLSSYNEQFF

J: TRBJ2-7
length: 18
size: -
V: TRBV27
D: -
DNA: TGTGCCAGCAGTTTATCAACTTGGGGGGGCCGGGACTCCTACGAGCAGTACTTC
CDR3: CASSLSTWGGRDSYEQYF

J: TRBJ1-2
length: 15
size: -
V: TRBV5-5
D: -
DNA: TGTGCCAGCAGCTTGCCGGAGGGGGAAGGCTATGGCTACACCTTC
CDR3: CASSLPEGEGYGYTF

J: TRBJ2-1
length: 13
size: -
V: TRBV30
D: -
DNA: TGTGCCTGGAGTGAGGGCCCGACGGTGGAGCAGTTCTTC
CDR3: CAWSEGPTVEQFF

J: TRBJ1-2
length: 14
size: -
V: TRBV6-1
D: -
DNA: TGTGCCAGCAGGGGGGACACCCTGGGCTGGGGCTACACCTTC
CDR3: CASRGDTLGWGYTF

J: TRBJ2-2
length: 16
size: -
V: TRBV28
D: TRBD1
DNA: TGTGCCAGCAGCTTCACTGGACAGGGCCTGACCGGGGAGCTGTTTTTT
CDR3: CASSFTGQGLTGELFF

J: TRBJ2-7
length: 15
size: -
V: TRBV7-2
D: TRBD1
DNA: TGTGCCAGCAGCAACCAGTTTGGACAGGGGCTCGAGCAGTACTTC
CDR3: CASSNQFGQGLEQYF

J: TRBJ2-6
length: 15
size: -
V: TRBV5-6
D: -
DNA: TGTGCCAGCAGCCGTCTGGATACTAGCGCCAACGTCCTGACTTTC
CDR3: CASSRLDTSANVLTF

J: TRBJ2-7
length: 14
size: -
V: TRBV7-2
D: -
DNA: TGTGCCAGCAGCTTAGAAGGGGGTGTCTACGAGCAGTACTTC
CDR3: CASSLEGGVYEQYF

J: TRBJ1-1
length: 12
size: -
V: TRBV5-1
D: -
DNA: TGCGCCAGCAGCTTGGCCATAGGTGAAGCTTTCTTT
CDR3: CASSLAIGEAFF

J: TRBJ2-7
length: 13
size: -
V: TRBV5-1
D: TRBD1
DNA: TGCGCCAGCAGCTTGCAGGACAGGGCCGAGCAGTACTTC
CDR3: CASSLQDRAEQYF

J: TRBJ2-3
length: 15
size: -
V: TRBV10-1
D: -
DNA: TGCGCCAGCAGTGAGCCAGCGGGCGGCCCAGATACGCAGTATTTT
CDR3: CASSEPAGGPDTQYF

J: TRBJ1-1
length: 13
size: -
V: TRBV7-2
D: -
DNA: TGTGCCAGCAGCTCTAGACAATCTACTGAAGCTTTCTTT
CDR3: CASSSRQSTEAFF

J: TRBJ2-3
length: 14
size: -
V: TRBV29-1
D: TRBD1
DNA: TGCAGCGTTGAGGGGACAGGATTAACAGATACGCAGTATTTT
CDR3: CSVEGTGLTDTQYF

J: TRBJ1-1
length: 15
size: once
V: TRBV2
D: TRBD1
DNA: TGTGCCAGCACAACCGGGACAGGGGGCAGGACTGAAGCTTTCTTT
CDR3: CASTTGTGGRTEAFF

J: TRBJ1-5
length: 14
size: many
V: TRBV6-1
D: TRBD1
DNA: TGTGCCAGCATACCGACAGGGGCGACTCAGCCCCAGCATTTT
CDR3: CASIPTGATQPQHF

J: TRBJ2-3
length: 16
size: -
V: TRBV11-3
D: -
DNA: TGTGCCAGCAGCTCACGGACTGGCGGGGGCACAGATACGCAGTATTTT
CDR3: CASSSRTGGGTDTQYF

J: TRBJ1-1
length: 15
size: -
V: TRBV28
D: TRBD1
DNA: TGTGCCAGCAGGGGACAGGGGACTAGGGTCACTGAAGCTTTCTTT
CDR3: CASRGQGTRVTEAFF

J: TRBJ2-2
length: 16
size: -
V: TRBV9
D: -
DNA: TGTGCCAGCAGCATCAGGGGGGAAATGGTAACCGGGGAGCTGTTTTTT
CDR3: CASSIRGEMVTGELFF

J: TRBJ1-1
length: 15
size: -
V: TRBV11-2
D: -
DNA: TGTGCCAGCAGCTCCCAAGTGGGGGAGGGGACTGAAGCTTTCTTT
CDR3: CASSSQVGEGTEAFF

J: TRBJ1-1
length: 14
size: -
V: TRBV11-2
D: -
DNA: TGTGCCAGCAGCTTGGGGCAGCTTAACACTGAAGCTTTCTTT
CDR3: CASSLGQLNTEAFF

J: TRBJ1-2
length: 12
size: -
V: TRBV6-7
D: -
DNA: TGTGCCAGCAGGACGACAGGCTATGGCTACACCTTC
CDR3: CASRTTGYGYTF

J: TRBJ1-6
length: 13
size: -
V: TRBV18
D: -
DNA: TGTGCCAGCTCACCGACTTATAATTCACCCCTCCACTTT
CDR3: CASSPTYNSPLHF

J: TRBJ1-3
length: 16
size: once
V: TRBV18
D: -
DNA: TGTGCCAGCTCACCATACGATTTTTACTCTGGAAACACCATATATTTT
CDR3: CASSPYDFYSGNTIYF

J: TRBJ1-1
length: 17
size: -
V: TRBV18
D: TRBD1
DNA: TGTGCCAGCTCATGGGCCTGGCCGGGACAGGGGAACACTGAAGCTTTCTTT
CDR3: CASSWAWPGQGNTEAFF

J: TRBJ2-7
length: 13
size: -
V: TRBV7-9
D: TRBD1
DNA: TGTGCCAGCAGTTCCGGGACAGGGGGCGAGCAGTACTTC
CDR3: CASSSGTGGEQYF

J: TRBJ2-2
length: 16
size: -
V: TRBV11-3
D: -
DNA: TGTGCCAGCAGCAAAGGGTCCAGATCGAACACCGGGGAGCTGTTTTTT
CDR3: CASSKGSRSNTGELFF

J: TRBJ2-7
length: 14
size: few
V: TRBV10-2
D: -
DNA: TGCGCCAGCAGCGGGATCGTTAGCTCCTACGAGCAGTACTTC
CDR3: CASSGIVSSYEQYF

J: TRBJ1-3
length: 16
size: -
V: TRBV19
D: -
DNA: TGTGCCAGTAGCCGTCCGACAGGCGACTCTGGAAACACCATATATTTT
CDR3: CASSRPTGDSGNTIYF

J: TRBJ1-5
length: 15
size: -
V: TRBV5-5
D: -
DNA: TGTGCCAGCAGCTTGCTGGGTAATAGCAATCAGCCCCAGCATTTT
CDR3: CASSLLGNSNQPQHF

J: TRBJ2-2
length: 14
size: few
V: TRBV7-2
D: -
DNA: TGTGCCAGCAGCTTAGCCCGGGCGACCGGGGAGCTGTTTTTT
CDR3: CASSLARATGELFF

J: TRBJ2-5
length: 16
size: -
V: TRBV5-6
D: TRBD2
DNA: TGTGCCAGCAGCTCCGCCGGGACTAGCGTCCAAGAGACCCAGTACTTC
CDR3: CASSSAGTSVQETQYF

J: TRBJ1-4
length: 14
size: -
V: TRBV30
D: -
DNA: TGTGCCTGGAGACGGGCGAGGAGTAATGGAAAACTGCTTTTT
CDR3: CAWRRARSNGKLLF

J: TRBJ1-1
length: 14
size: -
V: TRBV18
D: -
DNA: TGTGCCAGCTCACCATTGGCAGAAAACACTGAAGCTTTCTTT
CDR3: CASSPLAENTEAFF

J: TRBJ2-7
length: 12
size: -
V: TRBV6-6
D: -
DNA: TGTGCCAGCAGCCCGGTGGGGGGCGAGCAGTACTTC
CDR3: CASSPVGGEQYF

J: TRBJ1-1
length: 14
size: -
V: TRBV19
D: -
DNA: TGTGCCAGTGGTTTAAGGACAGAGAACACTGAAGCTTTCTTT
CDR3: CASGLRTENTEAFF

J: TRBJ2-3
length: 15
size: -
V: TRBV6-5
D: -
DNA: TGTGCCAGCAGCCCCCAAGGGCGGTCCACAGATACGCAGTATTTT
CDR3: CASSPQGRSTDTQYF

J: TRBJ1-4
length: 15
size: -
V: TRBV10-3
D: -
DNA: TGTGCCATCAGTGAGTCTGGAGGGGGTAATGAAAAACTGTTTTTT
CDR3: CAISESGGGNEKLFF

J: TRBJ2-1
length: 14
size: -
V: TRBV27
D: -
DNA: TGTGCCAGCAGTTTGGAGACAAATACAATGAGGCAGTTCTTC
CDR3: CASSLETNTMRQFF